Sequencing of this T cell receptor beta chain was carried out in a study of T cells in tumors after PD-1 blockade. Study overall: Either cemiplimab 350 mg every 2 weeks or pembrolizumab 200 mg every 3 weeks was given. Some patients also took daily vismodegib 150 mg during anti-PD-1 treatment. Mean per blood sample: about 110,000 templates (about 24,679-260,000), roughly 34,000 unique clonotypes.

Only in-frame clones appear in the TCRdb table, and some are missing; sequencing was by immunoSEQ multiplex PCR. The data hold around 46,000 clones, with 75% to 80% observed a single time. On this clone: Antigen: not known.

In germline, CDR1 is MDHEN, CDR2 SYDVKM. J gave up 0 bases and V 1 base, and 2 bases lay outside the gene matches. This CDR3 has 17 residues. Study-wide results and limits: About 41% of tumor TCR clonotypes were also found in blood.

The sample in question was PBMCs, obtained before anti-PD-1 treatment. The receptor's source is a human donor with basal cell carcinoma. The chain employs TRBV28 and TRBJ2-1, with TRBD2 matching 11 bases. The CDR3 sequence: CASSLSTSGSSYNEQFF. In DNA, the CDR3 is TGTGCCAGCAGTTTATCTACTAGCGGGAGCTCCTACAATGAGCAGTTCTTC.